The clone carrying this T cell receptor (beta chain) was counted only a few times. Antigen unknown. The sample belongs to a study of response to subunit inactivated influenza vaccine. In TCRdb, the RT-PCR reads were re-called with MiXCR into one record per CDR3 protein. Of under 550,000 distinct CDR3 sequences in the sample, approximately 7.7% were seen once. Study-wide points: Authors suggested seasonal influenza vaccinations each recruit few new T cells.

The trim removed 5 bases at V and 6 bases at J, leaving 9 bases unmatched. This CDR3 is built from 15 residues. The V and J genes are TRBV12-3 or TRBV12-4 and TRBJ2-7; TRBD2 matches at 11 bases. This receptor was obtained from a man between 50 and 75 years old who received an inactivated influenza vaccine. Sequencing was performed on PBMCs from blood, taken 23 to 25 months after vaccination. CDR3 sequence reads: CASSDTGTSGPEQYF. As DNA, the CDR3 is TGTGCCAGCAGTGATACCGGGACTAGCGGTCCCGAGCAGTACTTC.